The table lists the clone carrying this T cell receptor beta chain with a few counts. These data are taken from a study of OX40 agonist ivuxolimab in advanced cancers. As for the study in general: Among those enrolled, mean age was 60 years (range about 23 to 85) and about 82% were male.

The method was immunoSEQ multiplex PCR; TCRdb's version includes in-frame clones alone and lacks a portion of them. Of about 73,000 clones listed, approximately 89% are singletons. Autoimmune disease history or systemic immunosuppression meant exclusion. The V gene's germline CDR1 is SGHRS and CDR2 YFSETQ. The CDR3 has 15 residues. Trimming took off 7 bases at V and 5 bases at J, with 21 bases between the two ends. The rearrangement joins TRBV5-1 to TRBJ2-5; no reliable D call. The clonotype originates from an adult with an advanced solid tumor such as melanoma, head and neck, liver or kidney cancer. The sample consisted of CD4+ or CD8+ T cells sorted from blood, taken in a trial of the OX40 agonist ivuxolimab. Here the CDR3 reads CASAPSAPVGETQYF. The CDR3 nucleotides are TGCGCCAGCGCCCCGTCGGCTCCCGTCGGGGAGACCCAGTACTTC.